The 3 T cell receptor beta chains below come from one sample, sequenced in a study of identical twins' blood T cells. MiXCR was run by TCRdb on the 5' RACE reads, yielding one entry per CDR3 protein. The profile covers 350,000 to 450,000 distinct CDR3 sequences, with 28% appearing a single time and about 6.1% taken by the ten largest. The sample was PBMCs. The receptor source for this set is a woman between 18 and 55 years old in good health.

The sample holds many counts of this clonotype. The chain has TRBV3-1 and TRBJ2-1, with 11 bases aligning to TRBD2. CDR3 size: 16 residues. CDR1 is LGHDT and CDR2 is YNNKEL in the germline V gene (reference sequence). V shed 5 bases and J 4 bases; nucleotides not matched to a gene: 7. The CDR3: CASSEYGTSGYNEQFF. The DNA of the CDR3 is TGTGCCAGCAGCGAATACGGGACTAGCGGTTACAATGAGCAGTTCTTC.

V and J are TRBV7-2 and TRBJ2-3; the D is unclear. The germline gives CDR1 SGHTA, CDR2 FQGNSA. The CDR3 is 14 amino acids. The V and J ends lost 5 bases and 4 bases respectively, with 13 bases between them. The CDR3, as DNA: TGTGCCAGCAGCCCCCACGTTGGGGCAGATACGCAGTATTTT. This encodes CASSPHVGADTQYF.

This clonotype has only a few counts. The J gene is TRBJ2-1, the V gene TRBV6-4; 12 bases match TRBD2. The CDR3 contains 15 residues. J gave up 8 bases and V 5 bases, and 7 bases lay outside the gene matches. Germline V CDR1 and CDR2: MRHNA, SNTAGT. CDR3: CASSPTSGGRDEQFF. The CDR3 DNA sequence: TGTGCCAGCAGTCCCACTAGCGGGGGGAGGGATGAGCAGTTCTTC.